This TCR beta chain is from a study of PD-L1 blockade in urothelial cancer. Time point: peripheral blood 6 weeks after treatment start. Trimming removed 0 bases at V and 5 bases at J, with 14 bases between. The germline V gene encodes CDR1 LGHNA and CDR2 YSLEER. CDR3 length: 17 amino acids. Profiling relied on immunoSEQ multiplex PCR, and the TCRdb table lists in-frame clones only, not all of them. Here the sample spans about 120,000 clones, more than 85% being singletons. The TCR comes from a man in his sixties with urothelial cancer. The sample consisted of PBMCs, taken around atezolizumab (anti-PD-L1) treatment. The V call is TRBV4-3, the J call TRBJ1-6, with a possible D match to TRBD1 (5 bases). The CDR3 DNA sequence: TGCGCCAGCAGCCAAGATTCTGCCGGGGGTAATAATTCACCCCTCCACTTT. It encodes CASSQDSAGGNNSPLHF.